These T cell receptor beta chains were read from a single sample in a study of T cells after yellow fever vaccination. TCRdb reprocessed the 5' RACE reads with MiXCR, giving one entry per CDR3 protein. The data hold approximately 85,000 distinct CDR3 sequences, with about an eighth observed a single time. Sample: CD8+ T cells not binding an NS4B(214-222) dextramer, sorted from PBMCs, taken approximately 20 days after the first yellow fever vaccination. All receptors derive from a man younger than 35 who received the YFV17D yellow fever vaccine. Each CDR3 is given with its conserved first and last residue. D genes are given only for firm matches. The size field is filled for only some rows; it gives once, few, many or a size class.

>few|-|TRBJ2-5|TRBV7-8
CASSMDFQETQYF
TGTGCCAGCAGCATGGACTTCCAAGAGACCCAGTACTTC
>few|-|TRBJ2-1|TRBV5-5
CASSSGTVAGFSYNEQFF
TGTGCCAGCAGTTCCGGGACGGTGGCGGGGTTCTCTTACAATGAGCAGTTCTTC
>few|-|TRBJ1-4|TRBV19
CASLQQGEKLFF
TGTGCCAGTCTTCAACAAGGCGAAAAACTGTTTTTT
>-|-|TRBJ2-1|TRBV6-2/TRBV6-3
CASSYSTNEQFF
TGTGCCAGCAGTTACTCAACCAATGAGCAGTTCTTC
>few|TRBD2|TRBJ2-5|TRBV28
CASSLSLAGGPKTQYF
TGTGCCAGCAGTTTGTCGCTAGCGGGGGGGCCTAAGACCCAGTACTTC
>few|TRBD2|TRBJ2-1|TRBV29-1
CSLSGGQYNEQFF
TGCAGCTTGAGCGGGGGCCAGTACAATGAGCAGTTCTTC
>few|TRBD1|TRBJ2-5|TRBV27
CASRVTGAIETQYF
TGTGCCAGCAGAGTGACAGGGGCGATAGAGACCCAGTACTTC
>-|-|TRBJ2-4|TRBV27
CASSQRTGEAKNIQYF
TGTGCCAGCAGTCAGAGGACGGGAGAAGCCAAAAACATTCAGTACTTC
>few|-|TRBJ2-7|TRBV7-9
CASSLRHEQYF
TGTGCCAGCAGCTTACGGCACGAGCAGTACTTC
>few|-|TRBJ1-3|TRBV7-2
CASRGISLGNTIYF
TGTGCCAGCAGGGGAATTTCACTTGGAAACACCATATATTTT
>-|TRBD1|TRBJ1-4|TRBV28
CASRTDRDSFNEKLFF
TGTGCCAGCAGGACGGACAGGGATTCATTTAATGAAAAACTGTTTTTT
>few|TRBD1|TRBJ2-5|TRBV4-1
CASSLRTGLETQYF
TGCGCCAGCAGCCTAAGGACAGGTCTGGAGACCCAGTACTTC
>-|TRBD2|TRBJ2-1|TRBV29-1
CSVRGAPSREQFF
TGCAGCGTGCGGGGGGCGCCATCGCGTGAGCAGTTCTTC
>-|TRBD1|TRBJ2-7|TRBV7-9
CASAKDEGARQYF
TGTGCCAGCGCAAAAGACGAGGGGGCCAGGCAGTACTTC
>many|TRBD2|TRBJ2-3|TRBV7-2
CASSFLRLAGGTDTQYF
TGTGCCAGCAGCTTCCTCCGACTAGCGGGGGGTACAGATACGCAGTATTTT
>-|-|TRBJ2-7|TRBV11-2
CASSLVLYEQYF
TGTGCCAGCAGCTTAGTCCTTTACGAGCAGTACTTC
>many|TRBD2|TRBJ2-1|TRBV4-1
CASSQETSGVVSYNEQFF
TGCGCCAGCAGCCAAGAGACTAGCGGGGTTGTCTCCTACAATGAGCAGTTCTTC
>-|-|TRBJ1-5|TRBV20-1
CSARVAGAAINQPQHF
TGCAGTGCTAGAGTAGCAGGGGCCGCTATTAATCAGCCCCAGCATTTT
>few|TRBD1|TRBJ2-3|TRBV9
CASSATGTGYTDTQYF
TGTGCCAGCAGCGCAACCGGGACAGGTTACACAGATACGCAGTATTTT
>many|-|TRBJ2-5|TRBV12-3/TRBV12-4
CASSFAETQYF
TGTGCCAGCAGTTTCGCGGAGACCCAGTACTTC
>few|-|TRBJ2-5|TRBV20-1
CSASSWGGPGETQYF
TGCAGTGCTAGCTCCTGGGGGGGCCCCGGAGAGACCCAGTACTTC
>-|-|TRBJ1-1|TRBV12-3/TRBV12-4
CASNYRGAVTEAFF
TGTGCCAGCAATTATCGGGGGGCGGTCACTGAAGCTTTCTTT
>few|TRBD1|TRBJ1-4|TRBV20-1
CSARDWTGGNEKLFF
TGCAGTGCTAGAGATTGGACAGGGGGCAATGAAAAACTGTTTTTT
>-|-|TRBJ2-1|TRBV20-1
CSARLLRSGSYNEQFF
TGCAGTGCTAGACTGCTGAGGAGCGGCTCCTACAATGAGCAGTTCTTC
>many|-|TRBJ1-5|TRBV25-1
CASSEVGSNQPQHF
TGTGCCAGCAGTGAAGTAGGTAGCAATCAGCCCCAGCATTTT
>few|-|TRBJ1-1|TRBV5-1
CASSLLDSLNTEAFF
TGCGCCAGCAGCCTACTGGACAGTCTTAACACTGAAGCTTTCTTT
>-|-|TRBJ2-3|TRBV6-4
CASSDGGASTDTLYF
TGTGCCAGCAGTGACGGGGGGGCTAGCACAGATACGCTGTATTTT
>few|-|TRBJ1-1|TRBV12-5
CASASGNTEAFF
TGTGCTAGTGCGTCTGGGAACACTGAAGCTTTCTTT
>few|-|TRBJ2-5|TRBV29-1
CTVGTQYF
TGCACCGTAGGAACCCAGTACTTC